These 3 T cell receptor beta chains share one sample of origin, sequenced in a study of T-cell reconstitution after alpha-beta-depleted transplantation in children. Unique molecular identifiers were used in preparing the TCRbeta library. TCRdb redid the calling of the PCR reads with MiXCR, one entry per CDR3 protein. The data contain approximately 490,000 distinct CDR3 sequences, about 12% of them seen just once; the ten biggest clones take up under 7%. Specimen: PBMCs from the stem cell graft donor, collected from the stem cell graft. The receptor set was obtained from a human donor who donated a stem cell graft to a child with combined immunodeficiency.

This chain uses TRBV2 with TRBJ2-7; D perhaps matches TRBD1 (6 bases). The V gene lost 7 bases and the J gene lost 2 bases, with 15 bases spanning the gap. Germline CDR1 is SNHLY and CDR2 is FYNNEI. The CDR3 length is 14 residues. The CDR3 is CASTQQGLPYEQYF. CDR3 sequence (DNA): TGTGCCAGCACACAACAGGGTTTGCCCTACGAGCAGTACTTC.

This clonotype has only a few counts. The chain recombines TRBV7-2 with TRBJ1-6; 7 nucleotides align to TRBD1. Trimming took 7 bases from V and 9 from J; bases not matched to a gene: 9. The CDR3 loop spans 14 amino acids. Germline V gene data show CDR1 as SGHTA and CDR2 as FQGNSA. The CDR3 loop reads CASTRQGEGSPLHF. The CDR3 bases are TGTGCCAGCACCCGACAGGGTGAGGGTTCACCCCTCCACTTT.

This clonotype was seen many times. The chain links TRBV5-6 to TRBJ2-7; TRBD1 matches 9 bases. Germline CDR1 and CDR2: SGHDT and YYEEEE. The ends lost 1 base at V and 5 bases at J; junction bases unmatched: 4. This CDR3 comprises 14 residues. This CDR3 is CASSLTGGLDEQYF. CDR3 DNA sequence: TGTGCCAGCAGCTTGACAGGGGGCTTGGACGAGCAGTACTTC.